The 28 T cell receptor beta chains given below trace back to one sample, sequenced in a study of OX40 agonist ivuxolimab in advanced cancers. Libraries were constructed by the immunoSEQ multiplex PCR assay. As stored in TCRdb, this immuneACCESS dataset retains in-frame rearrangements with V and J assigned. A fraction of the clones does not appear; measured against another copy, unresolved V genes explain less than half of the discrepancy, and the remainder lacks a known reason. The sample table holds about 71,000 clones, of which about 94% were seen once. The ten largest clonotypes hold approximately 14% of the sample. This specimen was CD4+ or CD8+ T cells sorted from blood, taken in a trial of the OX40 agonist ivuxolimab. These receptors all come from an adult with an advanced solid tumor such as melanoma, head and neck, liver or kidney cancer.

The chain joins TRBV6-5 to TRBJ1-1; the D gene is possibly TRBD1 (5 bases). The CDR3 extends over 13 amino acids. Looked up from germline, CDR1 is MNHEY and CDR2 is SVGAGI. V lost 0 bases to trimming and J lost 8 bases, with 10 bases between them. CDR3 in amino acids: CASSYSTGGEAFF. The DNA for the CDR3 is TGTGCCAGCAGTTACTCGACGGGGGGAGAAGCTTTCTTT.

The chain recombines TRBV9 with TRBJ2-2; TRBD2 is a possible D gene (6 bases). The germline V gene encodes CDR1 SGDLS and CDR2 YYNGEE. V lost 4 bases, J lost 8 bases, and 21 bases lay in between. This CDR3 is 16 amino acids long. CDR3 sequence (DNA): TGTGCCAGCAGCCCCCACCCGGGGGTGGGAAGGGGGGAGCTGTTTTTT. This encodes CASSPHPGVGRGELFF.

The chain has TRBV11-2 and TRBJ2-5, with D perhaps matching TRBD2 (6 bases). This CDR3 has 16 amino acids. V lost 1 base and J 4 bases, leaving 16 bases between the germline ends. Germline V gene data show CDR1 as SGHAT and CDR2 as FQNNGV. CDR3 sequence reads: CASSLGVGRDGETQYF. CDR3 in DNA: TGTGCCAGCAGCTTAGGGGTTGGGCGGGATGGAGAGACCCAGTACTTC.

The J gene is TRBJ2-1, the V gene TRBV9; the D gene is possibly TRBD2 (7 bases). Germline lookup yields CDR1 SGDLS and CDR2 YYNGEE. Deletions cut 4 bases from V and 2 bases from J, with 13 bases between. This CDR3 comprises 15 residues. The CDR3 DNA reads TGTGCCAGCAGCACGGGGGGCCTCACCTACAATGAGCAGTTCTTC. It yields the protein CASSTGGLTYNEQFF. Full variable domain (rest looked up from reference TRBV9 and TRBJ2-1): DSGVTQTPKHLITATGQRVTLRCSPRSGDLSVYWYQQSLDQGLQFLIQYYNGEERAKGNILERFSAQQFPDLHSELNLSSLELGDSALYFCASSTGGLTYNEQFFGPGTRLTVL.

This clone was recorded only once. This chain uses TRBV11-3 with TRBJ2-3; unclear D gene. This CDR3 comprises 12 residues. The germline gives CDR1 SGHNT, CDR2 YENEEA. Deletions cut 4 bases from V and 6 bases from J, with 8 bases between. The CDR3 nucleotides read TGTGCCAGCAGCTCAGGATCGGATACGCAGTATTTT. The encoded protein is CASSSGSDTQYF.

The V and J genes are TRBV27 and TRBJ1-2; D not resolved. The CDR3 loop spans 12 amino acids. From germline, CDR1 is MNHEY and CDR2 SMNVEV (reference sequence). V lost 4 bases to trimming and J lost 5 bases, with 8 bases between them. CDR3 region: CASSSGVYGYTF. The DNA of the CDR3 is TGTGCCAGCAGTTCCGGGGTTTATGGCTACACCTTC.

Only one count was recorded for this clone. This chain connects TRBV12-5 to TRBJ2-1; 13 bases line up with TRBD2. The CDR3 loop spans 16 amino acids. Germline V CDR1 and CDR2: LGHNT, FRNRAP. The V and J ends lost 0 bases and 8 bases, in that order; junction bases with no gene match: 4. CDR3 DNA sequence: TGTGCTAGTGGTTTGGTACTAGCGGGGGGGATCGATGAGCAGTTCTTC. Encoded protein: CASGLVLAGGIDEQFF. Complete variable domain (other parts from reference TRBV12-5 and TRBJ2-1): DARVTQTPRHKVTEMGQEVTMRCQPILGHNTVFWYRQTMMQGLELLAYFRNRAPLDDSGMPKDRFSAEMPDATLATLKIQPSEPRDSAVYFCASGLVLAGGIDEQFFGPGTRLTVL.

This sequence joins TRBV7-2 and TRBJ1-2, with unresolved D. Germline V lookup: CDR1 SGHTA, CDR2 FQGNSA. CDR3 size: 13 residues. V lost 4 bases, J lost 3 bases, and 9 bases lay in between. The CDR3 DNA reads TGTGCCAGCAGCTCCCAGGAATACTATGGCTACACCTTC. Residues: CASSSQEYYGYTF. Variable domain in full (rest from reference TRBV7-2 and TRBJ1-2): GAGVSQSPSNKVTEKGKDVELRCDPISGHTALYWYRQSLGQGLEFLIYFQGNSAPDKSGLPSDRFSAERTGGSVSTLTIQRTQQEDSAVYLCASSSQEYYGYTFGSGTRLTVV.

The chain couples TRBV7-9 to TRBJ2-7; D may correspond to TRBD1 or TRBD2 (5 bases each). Germline CDR1 and CDR2: SEHNR and FQNEAQ (reference sequence). The CDR3 sequence is 17 residues long. The germline V and J ends were trimmed by 1 base and 6 bases, with 22 bases remaining between them. In DNA, the CDR3 is TGTGCCAGCAGCTTAGAGGTTTTTGGGGGTCAGGGCCGCGAGCAGTACTTC. Its translation is CASSLEVFGGQGREQYF.

The V gene is TRBV28, the J gene TRBJ2-1, with TRBD2 matching over 9 bases. The CDR3 totals 14 residues. Germline assignment: CDR1 MDHEN and CDR2 SYDVKM. The ends lost 6 bases at V and 6 bases at J; junction bases unmatched: 6. The CDR3 loop is CASRFSGRPNEQFF. In DNA, the CDR3 is TGTGCCAGCAGGTTTAGCGGGAGACCCAATGAGCAGTTCTTC.

The J gene is TRBJ1-1, the V gene TRBV9; TRBD1 aligns across 7 bases. The length of the CDR3 is 16 residues. CDR1 and CDR2 (germline): SGDLS, YYNGEE. The V segment lost 4 bases and the J segment 3 bases; nucleotides outside the gene matches: 12. CDR3 sequence (DNA): TGTGCCAGCAGCCCACAACCCGGGACAGAGGACACTGAAGCTTTCTTT. Translated: CASSPQPGTEDTEAFF. Using reference TRBV9 and TRBJ1-1 for the parts outside the CDR3, the full variable domain is DSGVTQTPKHLITATGQRVTLRCSPRSGDLSVYWYQQSLDQGLQFLIQYYNGEERAKGNILERFSAQQFPDLHSELNLSSLELGDSALYFCASSPQPGTEDTEAFFGQGTRLTVV.

This sequence joins TRBV19 and TRBJ2-3; the match to TRBD2 covers 9 bases. Germline CDR1 is LNHDA and CDR2 is SQIVND (reference sequence). V lost 6 bases to trimming and J lost 1 base; unmatched junction nucleotides: 14. This CDR3 comprises 18 residues. Here the CDR3 reads CASSPSRAGGPGTDTQYF. CDR3 in DNA: TGTGCCAGTAGCCCCAGCCGCGCGGGAGGGCCGGGCACAGATACGCAGTATTTT. The full variable domain, in which reference TRBV19 and TRBJ2-3 provide the parts outside the CDR3, is DGGITQSPKYLFRKEGQNVTLSCEQNLNHDAMYWYRQDPGQGLRLIYYSQIVNDFQKGDIAEGYSVSREKKESFPLTVTSAQKNPTAFYLCASSPSRAGGPGTDTQYFGPGTRLTVL.

The chain uses TRBV7-9 and TRBJ2-1; possibly TRBD2 for D (5 bases). Germline CDR1 SEHNR, CDR2 FQNEAQ (reference sequence). V dropped 2 bases and J dropped 6 bases, with 11 bases sitting between them. The CDR3 is 14 residues long. The DNA of the CDR3 is TGTGCCAGCAGCTTATCCCCGGACTCCAATGAGCAGTTCTTC. Its protein is CASSLSPDSNEQFF. Drawing the rest from reference TRBV7-9 and TRBJ2-1, the complete variable domain is DTGVSQNPRHKITKRGQNVTFRCDPISEHNRLYWYRQTLGQGPEFLTYFQNEAQLEKSRLLSDRFSAERPKGSFSTLEIQRTEQGDSAMYLCASSLSPDSNEQFFGPGTRLTVL.

This chain links TRBV27 with TRBJ1-5, with 7 bases lining up with TRBD1. This CDR3 comprises 13 residues. The germline V gene encodes CDR1 MNHEY and CDR2 SMNVEV (reference sequence). J lost 6 bases, V lost 3 bases, and 2 bases had no gene match. DNA of the CDR3: TGTGCCAGCAGTTTGACAGGGCTTCAGCCCCAGCATTTT. Translation: CASSLTGLQPQHF.

The CDR3 here is CASSQTVGSSYNEQFF. CDR3 DNA: TGCGCCAGCAGCCAAACGGTCGGGAGCTCCTACAATGAGCAGTTCTTC. V gene TRBV4-3 combines with J gene TRBJ2-1; D may be TRBD2 (6 bases). The V and J ends lost 2 bases and 0 bases respectively, with 11 bases between them. This CDR3 has 16 residues. The germline V gene has CDR1 LGHNA and CDR2 YSLEER.

The CDR3 loop reads CASSYRGGNQPQHF. The CDR3 nucleotides are TGTGCCAGCAGCTACAGGGGTGGCAATCAGCCCCAGCATTTT. The genes are TRBV11-2 and TRBJ1-5; 7 nucleotides agree with TRBD1. The germline CDR1 and CDR2 sequences are SGHAT and FQNNGV. The V and J ends lost 4 bases and 2 bases, in that order; junction bases with no gene match: 2. The CDR3 has 14 residues.

A few counts support this clone. V is TRBV7-9 and J is TRBJ1-5; no reliable D call. The V and J ends lost 5 bases and 3 bases respectively, with 8 bases between them. The germline gives CDR1 SEHNR, CDR2 FQNEAQ (reference sequence). This CDR3 region has 13 residues. CDR3 DNA sequence: TGTGCCAGCAGCCCTGGGTCCAATCAGCCCCAGCATTTT. Translation: CASSPGSNQPQHF.

The J gene is TRBJ2-5, the V gene TRBV2; D uncertain. Germline V lookup: CDR1 SNHLY, CDR2 FYNNEI. The V gene lost 6 bases and the J gene lost 2 bases, with 7 bases spanning the gap. The CDR3 contains 12 residues. CDR3 in amino acids: CASRPIQETQYF. CDR3 DNA: TGTGCCAGCAGACCAATTCAAGAGACCCAGTACTTC.

The chain carries TRBV10-2 and TRBJ2-1, with a weak D call TRBD2 (6 bases). CDR1 and CDR2 (germline): WSHSY, SAAADI. There are 15 residues in the CDR3. V dropped 4 bases and J dropped 0 bases, with 10 bases sitting between them. The CDR3 DNA is TGCGCCAGCAGTGTGGGGGGTAGCTCCTACAATGAGCAGTTCTTC. It yields the protein CASSVGGSSYNEQFF.

The gene calls are TRBV27 and TRBJ2-1, with D possibly TRBD1 on 5 matching bases. CDR1 is MNHEY and CDR2 is SMNVEV in the germline V gene (reference sequence). The CDR3 covers 15 residues. V lost 6 bases to trimming and J lost 0 bases, with 12 bases between them. CDR3 sequence: CASRQTEASYNEQFF. CDR3 nucleotide sequence: TGTGCCAGCAGGCAGACAGAAGCCTCCTACAATGAGCAGTTCTTC.

The genes are TRBV7-9 and TRBJ2-2; D not certain. V dropped 5 bases and J dropped 2 bases, with 18 bases sitting between them. The CDR3 has 17 amino acids. Germline lookup yields CDR1 SEHNR and CDR2 FQNEAQ (reference sequence). This chain's CDR3 is CASSHNVGGANTGELFF. CDR3 nucleotide sequence: TGTGCCAGCAGCCACAACGTGGGCGGAGCTAACACCGGGGAGCTGTTTTTT.

This chain's CDR3 is CASSLATGGYQPQHF. CDR3 coding DNA: TGTGCCAGCAGCTTGGCCACGGGGGGGTATCAGCCCCAGCATTTT. The rearrangement uses TRBV5-5 and TRBJ1-5, with D possibly TRBD1 on 5 matching bases. The CDR3 has 15 residues. Looked up from germline, CDR1 is SGHKS and CDR2 is YYEKEE (reference sequence). Deletions cut 0 bases from V and 5 bases from J, with 12 bases between.

The J gene is TRBJ2-2, the V gene TRBV21-1; the listed D gene, TRBD2, was not tested against the DNA. TRBV21-1 counts as a pseudogene. The CDR3 extends over 15 amino acids. The CDR3 is CASSNSLAGAGELFF. The DNA of the CDR3 is TGTGCCAGCAGCAATAGCCTCGCCGGGGCCGGGGAGCTGTTTTTT.

The chain combines TRBV19 with TRBJ2-2, with a tentative D call TRBD2 (5 bases). Looked up from germline, CDR1 is LNHDA and CDR2 is SQIVND (reference sequence). The CDR3 totals 12 residues. With 7 bases removed from V and 11 bases from J, the gap between germline ends came to 14 bases. CDR3 nucleotide sequence: TGTGCCAGTACGGAGGACTGGCAAGAGCTGTTTTTT. Protein product: CASTEDWQELFF.

DNA for the CDR3: TGTGCCAGCAGTTTTAGGGGAGCTGCCACCTACGAGCAGTACTTC. It is translated as CASSFRGAATYEQYF. The J gene is TRBJ2-7, the V gene TRBV28; D may match TRBD1 or TRBD2 (5 bases each). V was clipped by 3 bases and J by 2 bases, with 14 bases between them. There are 15 residues in the CDR3. Germline assignment: CDR1 MDHEN and CDR2 SYDVKM.

The genes are TRBV23-1 and TRBJ1-1; D call uncertain. TRBV23-1 is an open reading frame whose function is uncertain. This CDR3 comprises 13 residues. Trimming shortened V by 0 bases and J by 10 bases, and 12 bases separated the two germline ends. CDR3 nucleotide sequence: TGCGCCAGCAGTCAATCAGAAACCTGGGGAGCTTTCTTT. Protein sequence: CASSQSETWGAFF.

This chain joins TRBV4-1 and TRBJ2-2, with D tentatively TRBD1 (5 bases). CDR1 MGHRA and CDR2 YSYEKL come from the germline V gene. This CDR3 has 16 amino acids. Trimming removed 0 bases from V and 3 bases from J, with 11 bases in between. Here the CDR3 DNA reads TGCGCCAGCAGCCAAGATAAAGGGGCGTACACCGGGGAGCTGTTTTTT. It yields the protein CASSQDKGAYTGELFF.

The CDR3 here is CASSPWTSGYEQYF. The CDR3, as DNA: TGTGCCAGCAGTCCATGGACTAGCGGCTACGAGCAGTACTTC. V is TRBV27 and J is TRBJ2-7, with TRBD2 identical over 10 bases. The V and J ends lost 5 bases and 3 bases, in that order; junction bases with no gene match: 4. Germline CDR1 MNHEY, CDR2 SMNVEV (reference sequence). CDR3 size: 14 residues.